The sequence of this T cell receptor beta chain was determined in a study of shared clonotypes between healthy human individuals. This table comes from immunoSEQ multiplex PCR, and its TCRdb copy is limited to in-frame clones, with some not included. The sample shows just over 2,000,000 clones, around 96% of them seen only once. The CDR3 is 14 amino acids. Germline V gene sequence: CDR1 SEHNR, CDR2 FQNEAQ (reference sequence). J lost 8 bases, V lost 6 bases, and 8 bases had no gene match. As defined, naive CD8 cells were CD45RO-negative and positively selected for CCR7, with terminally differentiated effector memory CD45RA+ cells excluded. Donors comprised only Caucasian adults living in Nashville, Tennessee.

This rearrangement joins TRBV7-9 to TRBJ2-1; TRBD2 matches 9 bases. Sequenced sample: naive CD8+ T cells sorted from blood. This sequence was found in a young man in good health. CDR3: CASRPPGLADEQFF. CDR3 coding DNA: TGTGCCAGCAGGCCCCCGGGACTAGCAGATGAGCAGTTCTTC. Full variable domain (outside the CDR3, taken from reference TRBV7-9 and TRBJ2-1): DTGVSQNPRHKITKRGQNVTFRCDPISEHNRLYWYRQTLGQGPEFLTYFQNEAQLEKSRLLSDRFSAERPKGSFSTLEIQRTEQGDSAMYLCASRPPGLADEQFFGPGTRLTVL.